These 7 T cell receptor beta chains originate from one sample sequenced in a study of beta chain features in type 1 diabetes (dated by TCRdb to 2017 to 2018). Library prep was done by the immunoSEQ multiplex PCR assay. All of the isolated RNA was reverse transcribed with the High Capacity cDNA Reverse Transcription Kit, so expressed TCRB transcripts were sequenced. TCRdb took this table from immuneACCESS and kept in-frame rearrangements with V and J called. Such tables lack part of the clones; where checked against another copy, unresolved V genes explain under half of the gap, and the rest is unexplained. In this sample the table shows 250,000 to 350,000 clones, more than 13% of which occur a single time. Less than 0.02% of the sample belongs to the ten largest clones. Their antigens remain unidentified. Study-wide conclusions, independent of this receptor: Type 1 diabetes patients showed a moderate but significant shortening of TCRB CDR3 length in all four CD4+ subsets.

The specimen was naive CD4+ T cells from blood. The sample's cell subset or site label, decoded: true naive CD4+ T cells. The receptors come from a man younger than 45 with type 1 diabetes.

This clone was found a few times. The J gene is TRBJ2-6, the V gene TRBV7-9; TRBD2 might be the D (6 bases). V lost 7 bases, J lost 2 bases, and 18 bases lay in between. The CDR3 has 17 amino acids. Germline V gene data show CDR1 as SEHNR and CDR2 as FQNEAQ (reference sequence). In nucleotides, the CDR3 is TGTGCCAGCACCCCTAACTCGCGGGGAACTGGGGCCAACGTCCTGACTTTC. As protein: CASTPNSRGTGANVLTF.

The chain is built from TRBV9 and TRBJ1-2; D is undetermined. There are 14 residues in the CDR3. CDR1 is SGDLS, CDR2 YYNGEE, per germline. V was cut by 7 bases and J by 4 bases, with 17 bases left in between. The CDR3 DNA reads TGTGCCAGCGCTGCTGAATCGAGTTTCTATGGCTACACCTTC. Translated: CASAAESSFYGYTF.

The chain uses TRBV25-1 and TRBJ2-7; a possible D gene is TRBD1 (5 bases). V lost 4 bases to trimming and J lost 0 bases, with 19 bases between them. The CDR3 has 17 residues. The V gene's germline CDR1 is MGHDK and CDR2 SYGVNS. The CDR3 coding sequence is TGTGCCAGCAGTGCTGCTTTCGGCAGGGTGAGCTCCTACGAGCAGTACTTC. This translates into CASSAAFGRVSSYEQYF.

The table lists this clone with a few counts. The J gene is TRBJ1-1, the V gene TRBV20-1, with D possibly matching TRBD1 (5 bases). The V gene's germline CDR1 is DFQATT and CDR2 SNEGSKA (reference sequence). CDR3 length: 11 amino acids. V was pared by 6 bases and J by 8 bases, with 13 bases between. The CDR3 DNA reads as TGCAGTGCCCTCGGACACTACGAAGCTTTCTTT. Translated, it gives CSALGHYEAFF.

As regards this clone: Other nucleotide sequences in the sample specify the same CDR3. This sequence joins TRBV7-3 and TRBJ1-1; D may be TRBD1 (5 bases). Trimming pared 0 bases from V and 5 bases from J, leaving 7 bases between. Germline-derived CDR1 and CDR2 are SGHTA and FQGTGA. The CDR3 contains 13 residues. As DNA, the CDR3 is TGTGCCAGCAGCTTAACAGGGGTTACTGAAGCTTTCTTT. As protein: CASSLTGVTEAFF.

This clone has a handful of counts. This chain uses TRBV14 with TRBJ2-5, with 10 bases fitting TRBD2. The CDR3 is 16 amino acids. Germline loops: CDR1 SGHDN, CDR2 FVKESK. V lost 4 bases to trimming and J lost 2 bases; unmatched junction nucleotides: 7. The CDR3 DNA sequence: TGTGCCAGCAGCCTTCTAGCGGGAGACCCTCAAGAGACCCAGTACTTC. Translated: CASSLLAGDPQETQYF.

Only a few counts were recorded for this clone. V usage is TRBV7-2 and J usage is TRBJ2-1, with 10 bases identical to TRBD2. CDR1 and CDR2 (germline): SGHTA, FQGNSA. The junction had 0 bases not matched to a gene; V was cut back by 2 bases and J by 2 bases. CDR3 length equals 15 residues. CDR3 sequence (DNA): TGTGCCAGCAGCTTAACTAGCGGGGCCTACAATGAGCAGTTCTTC. Protein: CASSLTSGAYNEQFF.